The rows below give T cell receptor beta chains drawn from one sample of a study of molecular identifiers for immune sequencing clone quantification. TCRdb ran MiXCR on the PCR reads and lists one entry per CDR3 protein. The sample records nearly 650,000 distinct CDR3 sequences, about 25% being singletons. Material: naive CD8+ T cells from blood, with Jurkat cell RNA spiked in. The receptor source for this set is a human donor in good health. Some libraries in this study had Jurkat cell RNA spiked in. Both conserved end residues are part of each CDR3. Size tells how often a clone was seen (once, few, many) or the class of an expanded clone, and some rows leave it out.

TRBJ2-7 TRBV20-1 15 - CSARDLRTVKYEQYF
TRBJ2-6 TRBV30 14 many CAWPGPPGANVLTF
TRBJ1-5 TRBV6-2/TRBV6-3 14 once CASSYVGGDQHQHF
TRBJ2-5 TRBV12-3/TRBV12-4 12 few CATGGNQETQYF
TRBJ2-7 TRBV10-3 14 many CAISEGGRSYEQYF
TRBJ1-2 TRBV12-5 14 many CASGWADGNYGYTF
TRBJ2-1 TRBV12-3/TRBV12-4 16 - CASSLEVREDVNEQFF
TRBJ1-1 TRBV4-1 14 few CASSQGFKATEAFF
TRBJ1-5 TRBV4-3 13 - CASSQDSGQPQHF
TRBJ1-1 TRBV5-1 13 many CASSYTGGTEAFF
TRBJ2-7 TRBV12-3/TRBV12-4 15 - CASEPGLAGGYEQYF
TRBJ2-7 TRBV15 14 - CATSRAGQGYEQYF
TRBJ1-1 TRBV2 17 - CASSVSRKGTLNTEAFF
TRBJ2-2 TRBV13 14 few CASTPGPNTGELFF
TRBJ2-3 TRBV14 14 few CASSPLRGKGTQYF
TRBJ2-4 TRBV13 13 many CASGRLAKNIQYF
TRBJ2-7 TRBV20-1 17 few CSARDSQFSSGGAAEYF
TRBJ2-2 TRBV24-1 18 - CATSDSILAGGYTGELFF
TRBJ2-3 TRBV28 15 many CASSLLAGPRYTQYF
TRBJ2-7 TRBV7-9 14 - CASSFSSGAYEQYF
TRBJ2-7 TRBV28 19 - CASSLSFASSRGLAYEQYF
TRBJ2-7 TRBV2 14 - CANNDFENSYKQYF
TRBJ1-5 TRBV12-3/TRBV12-4 13 many CASRAGSNQPQHF
TRBJ2-3 TRBV6-2/TRBV6-3 15 many CASSYSGSGSIAQYF
TRBJ2-5 TRBV11-2 17 - CASSLNGGESIQETQYF
TRBJ1-1 TRBV27 13 few CATGGLENTEAFF
TRBJ2-5 TRBV29-1 14 many CSVVSGLMQETQYF
TRBJ1-1 TRBV7-9 14 few CASSLAEMDTEAFF
TRBJ2-5 TRBV7-6 17 - CASSHQIAPQPHETQYF
TRBJ2-2 TRBV20-1 17 - CSASTPGGAANTGELFF
TRBJ2-5 TRBV27 12 many CASSLWSETQYF
TRBJ2-6 TRBV7-9 16 - CASSPKSFSGANVLTF
TRBJ2-5 TRBV12-3/TRBV12-4 12 once CASRFSAETQYF
TRBJ2-7 TRBV6-2/TRBV6-3 15 - CASSPRGTVAYEQYF
TRBJ1-1 TRBV19 13 - CASSTMGGTEAFF
TRBJ2-7 TRBV7-9 13 many CASSPPGGYEQYF
TRBJ2-3 TRBV24-1 13 - CATSDLVQGTPYF
TRBJ1-2 TRBV4-3 15 few CASSQDNPGLSGYTF